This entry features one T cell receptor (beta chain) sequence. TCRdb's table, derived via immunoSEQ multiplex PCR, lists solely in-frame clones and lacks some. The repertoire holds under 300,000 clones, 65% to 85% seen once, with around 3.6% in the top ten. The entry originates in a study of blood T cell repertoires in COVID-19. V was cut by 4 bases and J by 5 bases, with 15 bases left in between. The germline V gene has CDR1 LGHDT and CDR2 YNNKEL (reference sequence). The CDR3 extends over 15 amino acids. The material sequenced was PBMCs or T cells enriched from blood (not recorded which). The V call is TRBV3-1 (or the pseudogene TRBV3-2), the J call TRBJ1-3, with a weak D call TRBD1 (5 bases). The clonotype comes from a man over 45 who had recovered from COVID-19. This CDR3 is CASSRKGGDRNTIYF. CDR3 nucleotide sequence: TGTGCCAGCAGCCGAAAGGGAGGGGACCGAAACACCATATATTTT.